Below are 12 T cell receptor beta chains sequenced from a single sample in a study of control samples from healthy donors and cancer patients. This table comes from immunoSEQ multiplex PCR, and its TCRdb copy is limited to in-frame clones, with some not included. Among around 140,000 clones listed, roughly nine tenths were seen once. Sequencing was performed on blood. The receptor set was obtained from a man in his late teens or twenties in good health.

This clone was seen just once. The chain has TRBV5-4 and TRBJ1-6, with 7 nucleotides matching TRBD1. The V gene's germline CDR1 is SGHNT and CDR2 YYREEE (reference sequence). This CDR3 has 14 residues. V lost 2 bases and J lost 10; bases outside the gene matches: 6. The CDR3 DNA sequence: TGTGCCAGCAGCTTAACCACAGGGGAGTCACCCCTCCACTTT. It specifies CASSLTTGESPLHF. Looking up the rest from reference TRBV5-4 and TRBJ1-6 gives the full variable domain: ETGVTQSPTHLIKTRGQQVTLRCSSQSGHNTVSWYQQALGQGPQFIFQYYREEENGRGNFPPRFSGLQFPNYSSELNVNALELDDSALYLCASSLTTGESPLHFGNGTRLTVT.

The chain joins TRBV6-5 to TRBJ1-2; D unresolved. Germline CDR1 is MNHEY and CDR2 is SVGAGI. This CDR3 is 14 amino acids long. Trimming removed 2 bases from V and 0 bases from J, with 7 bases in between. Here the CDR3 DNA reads TGTGCCAGCAGTTACAGGGAAACTAACTATGGCTACACCTTC. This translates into CASSYRETNYGYTF.

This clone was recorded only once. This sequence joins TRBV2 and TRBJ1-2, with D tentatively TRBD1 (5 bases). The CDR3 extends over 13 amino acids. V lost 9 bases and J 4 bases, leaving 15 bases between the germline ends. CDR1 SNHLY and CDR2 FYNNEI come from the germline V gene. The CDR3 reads CASNKGLGYGYTF. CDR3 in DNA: TGTGCCAGTAATAAGGGGCTAGGCTATGGCTACACCTTC.

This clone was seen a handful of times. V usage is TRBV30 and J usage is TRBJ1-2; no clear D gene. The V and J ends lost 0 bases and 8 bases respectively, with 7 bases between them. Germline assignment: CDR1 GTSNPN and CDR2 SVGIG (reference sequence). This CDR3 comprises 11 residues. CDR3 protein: CAWSVDSGYTF. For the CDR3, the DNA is TGTGCCTGGAGTGTAGATTCGGGCTACACCTTC.

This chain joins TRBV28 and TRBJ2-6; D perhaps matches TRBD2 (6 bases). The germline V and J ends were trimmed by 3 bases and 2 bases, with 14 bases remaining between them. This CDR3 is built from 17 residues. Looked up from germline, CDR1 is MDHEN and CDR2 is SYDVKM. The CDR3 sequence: CASSFLGGGTGANVLTF. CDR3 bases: TGTGCCAGCAGTTTTCTCGGGGGAGGTACTGGGGCCAACGTCCTGACTTTC.

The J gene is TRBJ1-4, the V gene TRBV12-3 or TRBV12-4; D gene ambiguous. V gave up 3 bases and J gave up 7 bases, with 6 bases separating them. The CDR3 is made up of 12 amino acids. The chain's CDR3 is CASSLEVEKLFF. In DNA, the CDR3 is TGTGCCAGCAGTTTGGAGGTTGAAAAACTGTTTTTT.

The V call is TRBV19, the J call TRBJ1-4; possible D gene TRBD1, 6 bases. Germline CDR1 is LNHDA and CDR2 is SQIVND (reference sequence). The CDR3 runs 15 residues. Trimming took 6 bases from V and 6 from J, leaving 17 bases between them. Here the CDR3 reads CASSLGAQRYEKLFF. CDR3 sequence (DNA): TGTGCCAGTAGCCTGGGGGCTCAGAGGTATGAAAAACTGTTTTTT.

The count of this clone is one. The CDR3 DNA follows: TGTGCCAGCAGCCTTCTAGCGGGGGGCGGGGACAATGAGCAGTTCTTC. Amino acid sequence: CASSLLAGGGDNEQFF. The gene calls are TRBV4-2 and TRBJ2-1, with TRBD2 matching over 11 bases. J lost 5 bases, V lost 4 bases, and 7 bases had no gene match. Germline CDR1 reads LGHNA; CDR2 reads YNFKEQ. The CDR3 has 16 amino acids.

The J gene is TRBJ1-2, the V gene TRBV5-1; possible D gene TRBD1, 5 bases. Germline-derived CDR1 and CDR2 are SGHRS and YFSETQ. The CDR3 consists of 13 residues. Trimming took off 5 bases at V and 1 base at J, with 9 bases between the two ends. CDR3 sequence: CASRPDSNYGYTF. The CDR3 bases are TGCGCCAGCAGGCCCGACAGTAACTATGGCTACACCTTC.

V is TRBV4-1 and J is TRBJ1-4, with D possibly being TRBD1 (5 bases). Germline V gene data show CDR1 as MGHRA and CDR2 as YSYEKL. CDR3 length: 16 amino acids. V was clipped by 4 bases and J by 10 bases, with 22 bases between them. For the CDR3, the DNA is TGCGCCAGCAGCCCTACAGGTGTTGCGGATCCGGGAAAACTGTTTTTT. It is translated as CASSPTGVADPGKLFF.

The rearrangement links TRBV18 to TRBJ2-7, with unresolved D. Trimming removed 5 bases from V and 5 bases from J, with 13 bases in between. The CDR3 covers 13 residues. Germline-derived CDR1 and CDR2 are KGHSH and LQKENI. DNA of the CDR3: TGTGCCAGCTCAACCCTAGAACGGAACGAGCAGTACTTC. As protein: CASSTLERNEQYF.

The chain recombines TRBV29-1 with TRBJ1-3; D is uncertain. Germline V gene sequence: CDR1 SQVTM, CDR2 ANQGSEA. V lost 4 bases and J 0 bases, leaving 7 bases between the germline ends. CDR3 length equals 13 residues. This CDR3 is CSVAWSSGNTIYF. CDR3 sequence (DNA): TGCAGCGTTGCTTGGAGCTCTGGAAACACCATATATTTT.